This T cell receptor beta chain emerged from a study of shared clonotypes between healthy human individuals. The study, taken as a whole, reports: Non-shared clonotypes had lower generation probabilities than those shared by all four donors. Naive subsets usually exceeded memory subsets in estimated richness.

As regards this clone: As yet, its antigen is unknown.

Using immunoSEQ multiplex PCR, the repertoire was profiled, and TCRdb retains in-frame clones only, with some absent. The sample has fewer than 400,000 clones, 74% seen once. The source of this sequence is a man younger than 45 in good health. Material: memory CD4+ T cells sorted from blood. Noted subset: CD45RA-negative fraction.

CDR3 in amino acids: CASHSEPLSSYEQYF. In DNA form, the CDR3 reads TGCGCCAGCCACAGCGAACCTCTGAGCTCCTACGAGCAGTACTTC. This chain uses TRBV5-1 with TRBJ2-7; D call uncertain. Trimming removed 7 bases from V and 0 bases from J, with 17 bases in between. CDR3 length: 15 residues. Germline V CDR1 and CDR2: SGHRS, YFSETQ.